The T cell receptor (beta chain) described here comes from a study of T cell responses to AZD1222 COVID-19 vaccine. Findings and caveats of the study: Of the AZD1222 recipients, only five or six were seropositive at baseline. Most donors were white British, females outnumbered males, and clonal diversity was possibly underestimated. Every sample of the repertoires postdated the peak T cell response.

As to this clone: Its antigen is not identified.

Per germline, CDR1 LNHDA and CDR2 SQIVND (reference sequence). The CDR3 is made up of 13 amino acids. V was shortened by 3 bases and J by 10 bases, with 15 bases between the two germline ends. Clones were sequenced by immunoSEQ multiplex PCR, and TCRdb holds only the in-frame ones, with some missing. The sample lists about 160,000 clones, around 92% occurring once. The sequences come from peripheral blood, collected on day 0 of MenACWY control vaccination. This clonotype was obtained from an adult in good health. The chain uses TRBV19 and TRBJ1-1, with a possible D match to TRBD1 (5 bases). CDR3 in amino acids: CASSIAKDTGAFF. In DNA, the CDR3 is TGTGCCAGTAGTATCGCGAAGGACACCGGAGCTTTCTTT.